This T cell receptor (beta chain) was sequenced for a study of T cell repertoires and Cas9 in healthy adults. Whole-study context: CD4 and CD8 compartments: SpCas9-reactive T cells profiled for potency, cytotoxicity, lineage.

Study outcomes and limitations: Reportedly, SpCas9-reactive effector T cell proliferation and function were mitigated by SpCas9-reactive Tregs in vitro.

The CDR3 loop spans 15 amino acids. The V gene lost 0 bases and the J gene lost 2 bases, with 11 bases spanning the gap. Germline V gene lookup returns CDR1 SGHRS and CDR2 YFSETQ. The method was immunoSEQ multiplex PCR; TCRdb's version includes in-frame clones alone and lacks a portion of them. The data show roughly 13,000 clones, with roughly nine tenths seen just once and around 1.5% held by the top ten. As to this clone: Its antigen is unidentified.

The clonotype originates from a human donor in good health. The sequencing sample was made of Tregs (CD4+, CD25+, CD127-, CD137-, CD154-) from PBMCs; culture status not recorded. The genes are TRBV5-1 and TRBJ1-2; D is possibly TRBD1 (6 bases). The CDR3, as DNA: TGCGCCAGCAGCTTGGTGTCAGGGGAGAACTATGGCTACACCTTC. It specifies CASSLVSGENYGYTF.